Presented here are 17 T cell receptor beta chains from one specimen sequenced in a study of OX40 agonist ivuxolimab in advanced cancers. TCRdb's copy holds only in-frame clones and misses some; the assay was immunoSEQ multiplex PCR. Altogether tens of thousands of clones are present, 85% to 90% being singletons, with the ten largest covering under 7%. The sequencing here drew on CD4+ or CD8+ T cells sorted from blood, taken in a trial of the OX40 agonist ivuxolimab. Receptor source: an adult with an advanced solid tumor such as melanoma, head and neck, liver or kidney cancer.

V usage is TRBV4-3 and J usage is TRBJ2-2; 8 nucleotides match TRBD1. Germline V CDR1 and CDR2: LGHNA, YSLEER. CDR3 length: 14 amino acids. With V trimmed by 4 bases and J by 13 bases, 11 bases remained unmatched. CDR3 region: CASSPRQGTPPLFF. The CDR3 nucleotides are TGCGCCAGCAGCCCGAGACAGGGGACGCCACCGCTGTTTTTT.

The V gene is TRBV27, the J gene TRBJ1-2; D is possibly TRBD1 (6 bases). Germline values: CDR1 MNHEY, CDR2 SMNVEV (reference sequence). Trimming pared 4 bases from V and 6 bases from J, leaving 12 bases between. This CDR3 has 13 residues. This CDR3 reads CASSYSAGDGYTF. CDR3 nucleotide sequence: TGTGCCAGCAGTTATTCGGCAGGGGATGGCTACACCTTC.

The V and J genes are TRBV29-1 and TRBJ2-1; D not certain. The CDR3 is 11 residues long. V dropped 3 bases and J dropped 9 bases, with 9 bases sitting between them. Germline V lookup: CDR1 SQVTM, CDR2 ANQGSEA. The CDR3 is CSVEAYGEQFF. The CDR3 region has the DNA TGCAGCGTTGAGGCCTACGGTGAGCAGTTCTTC.

The V call is TRBV7-2, the J call TRBJ2-5, with 7 bases identical to TRBD2. Losses at the gene ends were 2 bases for V and 5 bases for J; bases not matched to a gene: 5. This CDR3 is built from 14 residues. Germline V CDR1 and CDR2: SGHTA, FQGNSA. The CDR3 here is CASSLLLAAETQYF. The CDR3 DNA reads as TGTGCCAGCAGCTTACTCCTAGCGGCGGAGACCCAGTACTTC.

Of note for this clone: Other nucleotide sequences from this sample produce the same CDR3. Here the CDR3 reads CASSLSGGGGYEQYF. For the CDR3, the DNA is TGTGCCAGCAGTTTATCAGGGGGCGGTGGCTACGAGCAGTACTTC. The chain joins TRBV27 to TRBJ2-7, with 7 bases that match TRBD1. CDR1 is MNHEY and CDR2 is SMNVEV in the germline V gene (reference sequence). This CDR3 contains 15 residues. Trimming removed 0 bases from V and 3 bases from J; junction bases left unmatched: 5.

This clone appeared once. V is TRBV10-3 and J is TRBJ2-2, with D hard to call. Germline V gene sequence: CDR1 ENHRY, CDR2 SYGVKD. V lost 6 bases to trimming and J lost 3 bases, with 14 bases between them. The CDR3 runs 15 residues. This CDR3 is CAIRETLGYTGELFF. The CDR3 DNA follows: TGTGCCATCAGAGAGACCCTCGGTTACACCGGGGAGCTGTTTTTT.

V and J are TRBV28 and TRBJ1-5; TRBD1 matches 10 bases. J lost 6 bases, V lost 3 bases, and 2 bases had no gene match. CDR3 length: 14 amino acids. Germline values: CDR1 MDHEN, CDR2 SYDVKM. In DNA form, the CDR3 reads TGTGCCAGCAGTTTTCGACAGGGGGCTCAGCCCCAGCATTTT. This sequence encodes CASSFRQGAQPQHF.

This sequence joins TRBV9 and TRBJ1-2; the D gene is possibly TRBD1 (5 bases). V was clipped by 3 bases and J by 0 bases, with 21 bases between them. Germline CDR1 reads SGDLS; CDR2 reads YYNGEE. The length of the CDR3 is 18 residues. The chain's CDR3 is CASSASGTASEANYGYTF. The CDR3 nucleotides read TGTGCCAGCAGCGCCTCCGGGACCGCGTCGGAAGCTAACTATGGCTACACCTTC.

This clone came up once. The rearrangement links TRBV28 to TRBJ2-1, with 10 nucleotides matching TRBD2. The junction had 4 bases not matched to a gene; V was cut back by 2 bases and J by 6 bases. Germline loops: CDR1 MDHEN, CDR2 SYDVKM. This CDR3 region has 15 residues. This CDR3 is CASSLLAGVGNEQFF. CDR3 coding DNA: TGTGCCAGCAGTTTACTAGCGGGAGTCGGCAATGAGCAGTTCTTC.

This clone was seen only a few times. The chain couples TRBV5-1 to TRBJ2-3; TRBD2 aligns across 11 bases. Germline lookup yields CDR1 SGHRS and CDR2 YFSETQ. This CDR3 has 15 residues. The trim removed 0 bases at V and 6 bases at J, leaving 3 bases unmatched. Written as DNA, the CDR3 is TGCGCCAGCAGCTTGGTGGGACTAGCGGAGGATACGCAGTATTTT. It is translated as CASSLVGLAEDTQYF.

The chain links TRBV28 to TRBJ2-1, with 10 bases that match TRBD2. CDR3 length equals 14 residues. V gave up 8 bases and J gave up 2 bases; unmatched junction bases: 3. CDR1 MDHEN and CDR2 SYDVKM come from the germline V gene. The DNA of the CDR3 is TGTGCCAGCGTGGGACTAGCGACCTACAATGAGCAGTTCTTC. Translation: CASVGLATYNEQFF.

The V gene is TRBV15, the J gene TRBJ1-1; D is ambiguous. V was clipped by 1 base and J by 4 bases, with 7 bases between them. This CDR3 has 13 amino acids. The germline gives CDR1 LNHNV, CDR2 YYDKDF (reference sequence). CDR3 sequence reads: CATSRAWGTEAFF. CDR3 coding DNA: TGTGCCACCAGCAGAGCTTGGGGCACTGAAGCTTTCTTT.

This rearrangement joins TRBV4-1 to TRBJ1-6, with D uncertain. V dropped 5 bases and J dropped 10 bases, with 18 bases sitting between them. Per the germline V gene, CDR1 is MGHRA and CDR2 is YSYEKL. This CDR3 is built from 15 residues. As DNA, the CDR3 is TGCGCCAGCAGCGGTCTTATGGGTGTAGGGTCACCCCTCCACTTT. Translated: CASSGLMGVGSPLHF.

The chain is built from TRBV28 and TRBJ2-3, with unresolved D. This CDR3 is 16 amino acids long. V was clipped by 4 bases and J by 0 bases, with 14 bases between them. Germline values: CDR1 MDHEN, CDR2 SYDVKM. Written as DNA, the CDR3 is TGTGCCAGCAGTTCGATAAACAGTGCTAGCACAGATACGCAGTATTTT. Translated: CASSSINSASTDTQYF.

In this sample, this clone turned up once. The rearrangement links TRBV13 to TRBJ2-5; maybe TRBD1 (6 bases). There are 14 residues in the CDR3. V was trimmed by 2 bases and J by 1 base, leaving 8 bases between them. Germline V CDR1 and CDR2: PRHDT, FYEKMQ (reference sequence). The CDR3 sequence: CASSLPGVQETQYF. The CDR3 nucleotides are TGTGCCAGCAGCTTACCAGGGGTCCAAGAGACCCAGTACTTC. Using reference TRBV13 and TRBJ2-5 for the parts outside the CDR3, the full variable domain is AAGVIQSPRHLIKEKRETATLKCYPIPRHDTVYWYQQGPGQDPQFLISFYEKMQSDKGSIPDRFSAQQFSDYHSELNMSSLELGDSALYFCASSLPGVQETQYFGPGTRLLVL.

This chain joins TRBV19 and TRBJ2-2; D not resolved. The CDR3 length is 15 residues. V shed 7 bases and J shed 3 bases, with 15 bases lying between them. From germline, CDR1 is LNHDA and CDR2 SQIVND (reference sequence). CDR3 in DNA: TGTGCCAGTATTCGGGCCGGCCCCTACACCGGGGAGCTGTTTTTT. It encodes CASIRAGPYTGELFF. The whole variable domain, filled in from reference TRBV19 and TRBJ2-2, reads DGGITQSPKYLFRKEGQNVTLSCEQNLNHDAMYWYRQDPGQGLRLIYYSQIVNDFQKGDIAEGYSVSREKKESFPLTVTSAQKNPTAFYLCASIRAGPYTGELFFGEGSRLTVL.

The genes are TRBV6-6 and TRBJ1-2, with D hard to call. The CDR3 length is 12 residues. V was trimmed by 7 bases and J by 3 bases, leaving 9 bases between them. Germline V lookup: CDR1 MNHNY, CDR2 SVGAGI (reference sequence). The CDR3 spells CASTYGDYGYTF. CDR3 bases: TGTGCCAGCACCTACGGGGACTATGGCTACACCTTC.